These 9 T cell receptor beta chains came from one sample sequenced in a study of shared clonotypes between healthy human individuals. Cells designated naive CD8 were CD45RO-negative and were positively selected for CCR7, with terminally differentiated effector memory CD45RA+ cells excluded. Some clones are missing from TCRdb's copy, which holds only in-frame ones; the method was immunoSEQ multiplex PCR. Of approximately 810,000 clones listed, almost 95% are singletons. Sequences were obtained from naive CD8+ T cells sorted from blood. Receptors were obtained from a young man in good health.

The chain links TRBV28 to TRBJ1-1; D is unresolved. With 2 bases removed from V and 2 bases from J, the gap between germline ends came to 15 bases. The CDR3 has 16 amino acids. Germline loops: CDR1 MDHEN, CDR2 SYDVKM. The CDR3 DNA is TGTGCCAGCAGTTTACCCCCAGCAGATCTAAACACTGAAGCTTTCTTT. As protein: CASSLPPADLNTEAFF. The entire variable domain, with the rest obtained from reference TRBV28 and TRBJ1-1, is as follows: DVKVTQSSRYLVKRTGEKVFLECVQDMDHENMFWYRQDPGLGLRLIYFSYDVKMKEKGDIPEGYSVSREKKERFSLILESASTNQTSMYLCASSLPPADLNTEAFFGQGTRLTVV.

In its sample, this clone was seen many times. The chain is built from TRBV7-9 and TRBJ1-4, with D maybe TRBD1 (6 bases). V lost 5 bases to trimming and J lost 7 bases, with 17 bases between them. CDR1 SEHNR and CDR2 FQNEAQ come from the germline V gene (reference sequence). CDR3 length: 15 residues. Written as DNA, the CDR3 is TGTGCCAGCAGCGGCAGCGGGGGGCATATTGAAAAACTGTTTTTT. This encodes CASSGSGGHIEKLFF.

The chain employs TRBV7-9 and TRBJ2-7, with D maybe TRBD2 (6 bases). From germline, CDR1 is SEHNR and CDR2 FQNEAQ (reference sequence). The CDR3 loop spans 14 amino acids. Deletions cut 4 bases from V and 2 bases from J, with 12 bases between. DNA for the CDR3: TGTGCCAGCAGCTCCGGGACTTACCCCTACGAGCAGTACTTC. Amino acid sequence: CASSSGTYPYEQYF.

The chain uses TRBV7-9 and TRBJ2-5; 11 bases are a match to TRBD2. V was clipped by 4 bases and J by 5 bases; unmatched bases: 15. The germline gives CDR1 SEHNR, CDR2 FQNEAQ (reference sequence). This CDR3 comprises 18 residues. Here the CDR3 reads CASSSDRQTSGRGETQYF. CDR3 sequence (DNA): TGTGCCAGCAGCTCGGACAGGCAAACTAGCGGGAGAGGGGAGACCCAGTACTTC.

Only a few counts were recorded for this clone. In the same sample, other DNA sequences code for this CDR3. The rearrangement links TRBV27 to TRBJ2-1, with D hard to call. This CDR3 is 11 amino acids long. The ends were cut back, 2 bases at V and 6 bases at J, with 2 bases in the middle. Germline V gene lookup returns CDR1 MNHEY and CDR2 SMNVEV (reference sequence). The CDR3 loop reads CASSLGNEQFF. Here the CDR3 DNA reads TGTGCCAGCAGTTTAGGCAATGAGCAGTTCTTC.

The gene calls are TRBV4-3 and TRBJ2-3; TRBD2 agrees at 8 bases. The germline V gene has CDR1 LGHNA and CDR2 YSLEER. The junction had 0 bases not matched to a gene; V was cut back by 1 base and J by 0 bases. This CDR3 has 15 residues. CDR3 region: CASSQGGGSTDTQYF. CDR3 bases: TGCGCCAGCAGCCAAGGCGGGGGGAGCACAGATACGCAGTATTTT.

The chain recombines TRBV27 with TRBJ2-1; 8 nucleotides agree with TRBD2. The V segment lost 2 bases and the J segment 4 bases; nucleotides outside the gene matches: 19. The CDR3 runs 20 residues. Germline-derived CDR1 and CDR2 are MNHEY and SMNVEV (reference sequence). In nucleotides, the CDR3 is TGTGCCAGCAGTTTAAAGGTTCGGCTAGCGGGTCTCGTTCCGTACAATGAGCAGTTCTTC. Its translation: CASSLKVRLAGLVPYNEQFF.

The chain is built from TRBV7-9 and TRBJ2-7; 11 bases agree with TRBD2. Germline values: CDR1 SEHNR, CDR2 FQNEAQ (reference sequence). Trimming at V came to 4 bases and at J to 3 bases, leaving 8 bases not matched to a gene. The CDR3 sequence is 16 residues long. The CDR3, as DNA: TGTGCCAGCAGCTCTTTATTAACTAGCGGGAGCTACGAGCAGTACTTC. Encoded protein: CASSSLLTSGSYEQYF.

CDR3 DNA sequence: TGTGCCAGCAGTTACTCGGCGGAGACCTACAATGAGCAGTTCTTC. Its translation is CASSYSAETYNEQFF. This rearrangement joins TRBV6-6 to TRBJ2-1; D ambiguous. The CDR3 loop spans 15 amino acids. The V and J ends lost 0 bases and 2 bases respectively, with 8 bases between them. The V gene's germline CDR1 is MNHNY and CDR2 SVGAGI (reference sequence).